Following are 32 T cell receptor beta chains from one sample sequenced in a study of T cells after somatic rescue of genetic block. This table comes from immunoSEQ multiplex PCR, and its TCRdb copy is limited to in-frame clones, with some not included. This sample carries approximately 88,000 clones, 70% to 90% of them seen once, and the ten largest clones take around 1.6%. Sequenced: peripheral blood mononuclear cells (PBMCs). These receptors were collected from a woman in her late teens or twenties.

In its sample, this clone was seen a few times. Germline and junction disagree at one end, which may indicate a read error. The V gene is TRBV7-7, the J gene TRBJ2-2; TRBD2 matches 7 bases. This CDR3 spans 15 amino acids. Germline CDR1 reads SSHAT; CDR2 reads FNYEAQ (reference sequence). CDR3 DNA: TGTGCTAGCAGCTTCGCGGGAGTGGGCACCGGGGAGCTGTTTTTT. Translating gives CASSFAGVGTGELFF.

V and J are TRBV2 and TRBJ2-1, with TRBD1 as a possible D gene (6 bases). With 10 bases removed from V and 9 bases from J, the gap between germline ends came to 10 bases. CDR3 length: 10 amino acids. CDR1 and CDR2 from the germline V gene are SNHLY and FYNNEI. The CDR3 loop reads CATGALEQFF. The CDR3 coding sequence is TGTGCCACAGGGGCCCTTGAGCAGTTCTTC. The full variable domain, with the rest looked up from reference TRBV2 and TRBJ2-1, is EPEVTQTPSHQVTQMGQEVILRCVPISNHLYFYWYRQILGQKVEFLVSFYNNEISEKSEIFDDQFSVERPDGSNFTLKIRSTKLEDSAMYFCATGALEQFFGPGTRLTVL.

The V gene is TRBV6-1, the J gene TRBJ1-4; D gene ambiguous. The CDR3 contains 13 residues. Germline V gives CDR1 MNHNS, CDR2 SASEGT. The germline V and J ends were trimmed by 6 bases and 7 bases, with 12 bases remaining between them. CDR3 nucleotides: TGTGCCAGCAGCCCGGGGAATTTTGAAAAACTGTTTTTT. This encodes CASSPGNFEKLFF.

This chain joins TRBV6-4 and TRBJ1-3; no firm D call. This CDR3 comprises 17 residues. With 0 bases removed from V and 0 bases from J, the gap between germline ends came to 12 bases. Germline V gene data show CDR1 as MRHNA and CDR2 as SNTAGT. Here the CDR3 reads CASSDSRSHLSGNTIYF. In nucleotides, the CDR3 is TGTGCCAGCAGTGACTCGAGAAGCCACCTCTCTGGAAACACCATATATTTT.

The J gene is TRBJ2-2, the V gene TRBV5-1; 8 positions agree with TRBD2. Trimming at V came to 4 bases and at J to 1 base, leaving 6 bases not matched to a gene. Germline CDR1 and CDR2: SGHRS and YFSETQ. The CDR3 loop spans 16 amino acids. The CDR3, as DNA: TGCGCCAGCAGCCCGGTGAGCGGGAGGAACACCGGGGAGCTGTTTTTT. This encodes CASSPVSGRNTGELFF.

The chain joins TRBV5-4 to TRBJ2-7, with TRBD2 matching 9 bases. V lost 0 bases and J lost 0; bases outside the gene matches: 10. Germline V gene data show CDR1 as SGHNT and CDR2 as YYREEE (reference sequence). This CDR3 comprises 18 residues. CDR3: CASSLGGASGIVSYEQYF. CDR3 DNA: TGTGCCAGCAGCTTGGGAGGGGCTAGCGGGATAGTCTCCTACGAGCAGTACTTC.

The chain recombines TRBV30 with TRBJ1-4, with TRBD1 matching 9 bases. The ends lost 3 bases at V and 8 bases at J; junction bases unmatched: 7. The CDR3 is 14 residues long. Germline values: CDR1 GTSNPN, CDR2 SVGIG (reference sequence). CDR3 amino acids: CAWSAGQGNEKLFF. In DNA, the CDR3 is TGTGCCTGGAGCGCGGGACAGGGAAACGAAAAACTGTTTTTT.

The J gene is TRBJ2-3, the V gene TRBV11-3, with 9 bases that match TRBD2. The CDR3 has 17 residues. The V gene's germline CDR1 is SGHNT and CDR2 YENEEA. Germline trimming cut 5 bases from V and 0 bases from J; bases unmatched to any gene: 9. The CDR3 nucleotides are TGTGCCAGCAGCCATAGACGCACTAGCGGGAGCACAGATACGCAGTATTTT. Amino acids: CASSHRRTSGSTDTQYF.

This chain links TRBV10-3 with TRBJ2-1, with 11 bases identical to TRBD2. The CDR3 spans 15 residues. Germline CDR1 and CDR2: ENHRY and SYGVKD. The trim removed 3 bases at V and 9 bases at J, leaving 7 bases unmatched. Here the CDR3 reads CAISDELAGVIEQFF. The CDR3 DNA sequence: TGTGCCATCAGTGATGAACTAGCGGGAGTTATTGAGCAGTTCTTC.

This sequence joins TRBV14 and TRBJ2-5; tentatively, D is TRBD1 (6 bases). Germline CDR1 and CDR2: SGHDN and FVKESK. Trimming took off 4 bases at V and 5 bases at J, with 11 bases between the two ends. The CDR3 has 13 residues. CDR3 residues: CASSRGQSETQYF. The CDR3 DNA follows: TGTGCCAGCAGCCGTGGACAGTCGGAGACCCAGTACTTC.

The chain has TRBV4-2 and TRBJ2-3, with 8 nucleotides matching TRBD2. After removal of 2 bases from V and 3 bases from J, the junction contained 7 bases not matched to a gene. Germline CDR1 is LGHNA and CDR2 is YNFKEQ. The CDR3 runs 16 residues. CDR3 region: CASSQSATSGTDTQYF. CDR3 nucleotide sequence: TGTGCCAGCAGCCAAAGCGCCACTAGCGGAACAGATACGCAGTATTTT.

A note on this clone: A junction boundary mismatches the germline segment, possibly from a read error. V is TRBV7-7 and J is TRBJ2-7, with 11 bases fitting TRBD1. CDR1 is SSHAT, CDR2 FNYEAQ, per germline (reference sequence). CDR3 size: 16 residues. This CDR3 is CASSLAGTGGLHEQYF. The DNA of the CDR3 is TGTGCTAGCAGCTTAGCTGGGACAGGGGGTCTCCACGAGCAGTACTTC.

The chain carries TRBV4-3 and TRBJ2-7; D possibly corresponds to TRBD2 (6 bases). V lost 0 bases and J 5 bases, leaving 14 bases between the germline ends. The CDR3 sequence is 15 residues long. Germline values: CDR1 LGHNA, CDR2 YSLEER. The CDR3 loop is CASSQDRLARDEQYF. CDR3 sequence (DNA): TGCGCCAGCAGCCAAGATCGGCTAGCGCGGGACGAGCAGTACTTC.

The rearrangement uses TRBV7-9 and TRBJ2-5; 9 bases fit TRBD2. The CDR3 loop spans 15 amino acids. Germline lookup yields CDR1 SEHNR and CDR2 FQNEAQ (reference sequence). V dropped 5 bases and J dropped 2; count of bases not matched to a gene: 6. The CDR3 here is CASSPGLAAQETQYF. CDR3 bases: TGTGCCAGCAGCCCGGGACTAGCAGCGCAAGAGACCCAGTACTTC.

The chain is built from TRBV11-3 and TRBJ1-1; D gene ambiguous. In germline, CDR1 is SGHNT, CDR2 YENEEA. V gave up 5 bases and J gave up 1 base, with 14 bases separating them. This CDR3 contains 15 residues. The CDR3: CASSPRGHGNTEAFF. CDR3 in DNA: TGTGCCAGCAGCCCTCGTGGGCACGGGAACACTGAAGCTTTCTTT.

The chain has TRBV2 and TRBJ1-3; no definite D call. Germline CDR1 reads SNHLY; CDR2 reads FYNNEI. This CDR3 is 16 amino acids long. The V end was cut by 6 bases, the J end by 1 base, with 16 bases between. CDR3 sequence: CASSAALLGSGNTIYF. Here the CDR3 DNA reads TGTGCCAGCAGCGCGGCCCTCCTGGGTTCTGGAAACACCATATATTTT.

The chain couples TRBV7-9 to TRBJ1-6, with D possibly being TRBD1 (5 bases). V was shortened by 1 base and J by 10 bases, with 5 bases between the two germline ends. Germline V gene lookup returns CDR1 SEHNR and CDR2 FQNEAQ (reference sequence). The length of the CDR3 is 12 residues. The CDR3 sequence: CASSLGGSPLHF. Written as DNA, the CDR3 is TGTGCCAGCAGCTTAGGGGGCTCACCCCTCCACTTT.

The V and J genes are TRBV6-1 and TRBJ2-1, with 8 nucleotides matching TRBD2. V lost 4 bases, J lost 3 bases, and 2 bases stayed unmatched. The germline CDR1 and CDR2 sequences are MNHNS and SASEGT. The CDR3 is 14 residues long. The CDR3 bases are TGTGCCAGCAGTGCAGCGGGAGTCTACAATGAGCAGTTCTTC. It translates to CASSAAGVYNEQFF.

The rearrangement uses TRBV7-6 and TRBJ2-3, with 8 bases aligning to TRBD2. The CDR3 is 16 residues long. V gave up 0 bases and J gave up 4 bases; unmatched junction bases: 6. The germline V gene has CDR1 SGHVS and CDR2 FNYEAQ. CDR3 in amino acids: CASSLAASGFSDTQYF. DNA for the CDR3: TGTGCCAGCAGCTTAGCGGCTAGCGGGTTCTCAGATACGCAGTATTTT.

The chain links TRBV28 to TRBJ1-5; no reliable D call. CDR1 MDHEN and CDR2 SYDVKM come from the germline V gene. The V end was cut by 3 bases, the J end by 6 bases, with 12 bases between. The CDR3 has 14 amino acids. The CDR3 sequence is CASSLSPVGQPQHF. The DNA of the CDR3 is TGTGCCAGCAGTTTGTCCCCGGTGGGTCAGCCCCAGCATTTT.

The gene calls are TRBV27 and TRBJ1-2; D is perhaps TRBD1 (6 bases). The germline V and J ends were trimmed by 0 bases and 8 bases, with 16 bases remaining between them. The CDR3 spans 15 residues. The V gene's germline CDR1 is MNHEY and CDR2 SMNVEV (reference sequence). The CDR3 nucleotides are TGTGCCAGCAGTTTATCGATAGGGGGGGAATGGGGCTACACCTTC. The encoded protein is CASSLSIGGEWGYTF.

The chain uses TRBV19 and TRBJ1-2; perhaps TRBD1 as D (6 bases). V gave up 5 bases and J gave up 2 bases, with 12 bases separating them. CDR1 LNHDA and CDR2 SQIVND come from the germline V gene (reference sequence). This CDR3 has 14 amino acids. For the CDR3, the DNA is TGTGCCAGTAGTTTCGGGGGGACAAACTATGGCTACACCTTC. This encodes CASSFGGTNYGYTF.

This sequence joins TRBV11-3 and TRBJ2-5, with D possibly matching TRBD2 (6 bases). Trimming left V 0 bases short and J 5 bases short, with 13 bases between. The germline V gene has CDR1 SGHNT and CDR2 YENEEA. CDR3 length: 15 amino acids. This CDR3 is CASSLEGGERETQYF. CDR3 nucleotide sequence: TGTGCCAGCAGCTTAGAGGGGGGAGAGAGGGAGACCCAGTACTTC.

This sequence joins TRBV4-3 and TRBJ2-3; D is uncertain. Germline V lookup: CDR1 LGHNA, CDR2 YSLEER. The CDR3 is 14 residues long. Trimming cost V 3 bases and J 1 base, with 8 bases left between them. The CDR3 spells CASSHNDGTDTQYF. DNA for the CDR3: TGCGCCAGCAGCCATAATGACGGCACAGATACGCAGTATTTT.

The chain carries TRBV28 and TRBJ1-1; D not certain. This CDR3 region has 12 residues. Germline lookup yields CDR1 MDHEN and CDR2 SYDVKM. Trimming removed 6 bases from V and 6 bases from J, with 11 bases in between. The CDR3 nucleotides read TGTGCCAGCAGGTTTAGGTTGGCTGAAGCTTTCTTT. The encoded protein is CASRFRLAEAFF.

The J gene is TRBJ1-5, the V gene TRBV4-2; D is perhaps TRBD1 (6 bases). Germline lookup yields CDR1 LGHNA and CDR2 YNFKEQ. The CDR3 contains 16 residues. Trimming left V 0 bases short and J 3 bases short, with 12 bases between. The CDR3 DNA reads TGTGCCAGCAGCCAAGATCGGCAGGGGTTCAATCAGCCCCAGCATTTT. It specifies CASSQDRQGFNQPQHF.

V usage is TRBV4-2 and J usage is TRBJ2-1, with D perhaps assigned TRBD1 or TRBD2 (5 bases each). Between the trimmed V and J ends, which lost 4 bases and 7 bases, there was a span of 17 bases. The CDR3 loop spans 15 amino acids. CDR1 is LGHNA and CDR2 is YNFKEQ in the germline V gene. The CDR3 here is CASSLRDPRMNEQFF. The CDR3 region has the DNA TGTGCCAGCAGCCTCCGGGACCCCCGGATGAATGAGCAGTTCTTC.

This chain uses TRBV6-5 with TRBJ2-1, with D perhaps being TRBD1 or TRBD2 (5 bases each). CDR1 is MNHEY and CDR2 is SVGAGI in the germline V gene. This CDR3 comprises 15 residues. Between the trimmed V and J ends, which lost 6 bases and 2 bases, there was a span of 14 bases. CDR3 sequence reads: CASSPAGDPYNEQFF. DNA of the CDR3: TGTGCCAGCAGCCCCGCTGGGGACCCCTACAATGAGCAGTTCTTC.

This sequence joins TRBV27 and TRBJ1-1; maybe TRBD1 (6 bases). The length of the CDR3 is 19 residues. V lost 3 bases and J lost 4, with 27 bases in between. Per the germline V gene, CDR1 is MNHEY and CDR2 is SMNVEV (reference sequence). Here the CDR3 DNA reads TGTGCCAGCAGTTTTGGGACATTTGATTCGCGCATGGTGGGCACTGAAGCTTTCTTT. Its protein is CASSFGTFDSRMVGTEAFF.

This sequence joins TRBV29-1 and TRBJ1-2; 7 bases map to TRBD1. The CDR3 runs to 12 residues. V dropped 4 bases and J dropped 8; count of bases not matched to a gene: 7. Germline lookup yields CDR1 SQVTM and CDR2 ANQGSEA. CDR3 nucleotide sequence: TGCAGCGTTGGGGGACAGCTCTGGGGCTACACCTTC. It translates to CSVGGQLWGYTF.

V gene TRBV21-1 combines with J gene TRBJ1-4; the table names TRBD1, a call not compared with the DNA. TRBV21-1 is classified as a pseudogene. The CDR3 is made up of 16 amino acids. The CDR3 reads CASSTRDRGRGEKLFF. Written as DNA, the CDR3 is TGTGCCAGCAGCACCCGGGACAGGGGGCGTGGGGAAAAACTGTTTTTT.

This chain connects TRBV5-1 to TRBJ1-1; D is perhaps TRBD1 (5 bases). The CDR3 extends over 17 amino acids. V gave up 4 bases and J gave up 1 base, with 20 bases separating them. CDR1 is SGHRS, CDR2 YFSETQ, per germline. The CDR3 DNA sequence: TGCGCCAGCAGCCCGTCTCAGGGAGCCCACCGGAACACTGAAGCTTTCTTT. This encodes CASSPSQGAHRNTEAFF.